The 9 T cell receptor beta chains presented below share a single source sample, sequenced in a study of PD-1 blockade in classical Hodgkin lymphoma. This sample's time point: newly diagnosed, previously untreated cHL patient sample. Magnetic negative selection was used to purify CD4+ T cells from PBMCs that had been thawed. The data were produced by immunoSEQ multiplex PCR, yet TCRdb's version contains in-frame clones alone and is incomplete. The sample carries 29,000 or so clones, around 89% recorded once. Specimen: CD4+ T cells from blood. The receptor source for this set is a human donor with classical Hodgkin lymphoma.

This chain links TRBV4-2 with TRBJ2-1; 11 bases map to TRBD1. CDR1 LGHNA and CDR2 YNFKEQ come from the germline V gene. Trimming removed 4 bases from V and 4 bases from J; junction bases left unmatched: 6. This CDR3 is 16 amino acids long. In DNA form, the CDR3 reads TGTGCCAGCAGCCCAGGACAGGGGGCGATATACAATGAGCAGTTCTTC. Protein sequence: CASSPGQGAIYNEQFF.

As regards this clone: The identical CDR3 is also encoded by other nucleotide sequences in the sample. This chain joins TRBV18 and TRBJ2-7, with TRBD2 matching 9 bases. Unmatched junction bases numbered 6, after V lost 3 bases and J lost 3 bases. Germline lookup yields CDR1 KGHSH and CDR2 LQKENI. This CDR3 is built from 15 residues. DNA of the CDR3: TGTGCCAGCTCACCCCCCTCGCGGGAGGGCTACGAGCAGTACTTC. It specifies CASSPPSREGYEQYF.

The chain joins TRBV5-1 to TRBJ2-1, with D tentatively TRBD1 (5 bases). The V gene's germline CDR1 is SGHRS and CDR2 YFSETQ. This CDR3 is built from 15 residues. V was cut by 1 base and J by 2 bases, with 10 bases left in between. Written as DNA, the CDR3 is TGCGCCAGCAGCTTGCTACAGGAAACCTACAATGAGCAGTTCTTC. Translated, it gives CASSLLQETYNEQFF. The full variable domain, completed using reference TRBV5-1 and TRBJ2-1, is KAGVTQTPRYLIKTRGQQVTLSCSPISGHRSVSWYQQTPGQGLQFLFEYFSETQRNKGNFPGRFSGRQFSNSRSEMNVSTLELGDSALYLCASSLLQETYNEQFFGPGTRLTVL.

V and J are TRBV10-3 and TRBJ1-2, with a weak D call TRBD1 (5 bases). This CDR3 is built from 12 residues. Germline assignment: CDR1 ENHRY and CDR2 SYGVKD. The germline V and J ends were trimmed by 3 bases and 5 bases, with 7 bases remaining between them. CDR3 DNA sequence: TGTGCCATCAGTGAAGGGGATTATGGCTACACCTTC. Residues: CAISEGDYGYTF.

V is TRBV7-3 and J is TRBJ2-3; D possibly corresponds to TRBD1 (5 bases). Germline lookup yields CDR1 SGHTA and CDR2 FQGTGA. There are 14 residues in the CDR3. With 5 bases removed from V and 5 bases from J, the gap between germline ends came to 14 bases. The CDR3 DNA is TGTGCCAGCAGCCCCAATACAGGTCAAGATACGCAGTATTTT. As protein: CASSPNTGQDTQYF.

This chain joins TRBV18 and TRBJ1-6; D is unresolved. The CDR3 has 14 residues. CDR1 is KGHSH, CDR2 LQKENI, per germline. Trimming stripped 6 bases from V and 9 bases from J, with 15 bases between. CDR3 nucleotides: TGTGCCAGCTCCGTCGACAACACGGGTTCACCCCTCCACTTT. This codes for CASSVDNTGSPLHF.

The chain has TRBV5-8 and TRBJ1-6; D ambiguous. V shed 2 bases and J shed 14 bases, with 8 bases lying between them. Germline V gene data show CDR1 as SGHTS and CDR2 as YDEGEE. This CDR3 region has 11 residues. CDR3 in DNA: TGTGCCAGCAGCTTACGTTCGGCCCTCCACTTT. This codes for CASSLRSALHF.

The genes are TRBV19 and TRBJ1-2; no definite D call. V lost 5 bases to trimming and J lost 8 bases, with 12 bases between them. Looked up from germline, CDR1 is LNHDA and CDR2 is SQIVND (reference sequence). The CDR3 covers 12 residues. CDR3 sequence: CASSPETGGYTF. The CDR3 DNA sequence: TGTGCCAGTAGTCCAGAAACGGGCGGCTACACCTTC.

V usage is TRBV28 and J usage is TRBJ1-1; TRBD1 matches 7 bases. The germline V gene encodes CDR1 MDHEN and CDR2 SYDVKM. The CDR3 is 13 residues long. The V gene end was trimmed by 5 bases and the J gene end by 5 bases; junction bases not matched to a gene: 5. CDR3 sequence reads: CASSMNRGTEAFF. The CDR3 DNA follows: TGTGCCAGCAGTATGAACAGGGGAACTGAAGCTTTCTTT.